This TCR beta chain was observed in a study of T-cell memory formation after mild COVID-19. Turning to the study itself: In these data, TCR clusters were largely donor specific. Broader study findings: Researchers report contracting CD4+ clones mostly in CM and EM, with CD8+ clones in EMRA.

V was clipped by 7 bases and J by 2 bases, with 5 bases between them. The CDR3 is 12 residues long. A remark on this clonotype: No antigen is known for it.

Each CDR3 protein gets one entry after TCRdb re-called the 5' RACE reads with MiXCR. The sample consists of approximately 260,000 distinct CDR3 sequences, 15% to 20% of them appearing once. The specimen was PBMCs or a T cell subset sorted from them (not recorded which). J is TRBJ2-2 and V is TRBV12-3 or TRBV12-4; D ambiguous. The sequence was obtained from a man between 18 and 29 years old who had mild COVID-19 (a few samples of this study predate the infection). Cell type and time point are not known. The CDR3 DNA reads as TGTGCCAGCAATAGAAACACCGGGGAGCTGTTTTTT. As protein: CASNRNTGELFF.